The T cell receptor (beta chain) under discussion was sequenced for a study of T-cell reconstitution after alpha-beta-depleted transplantation in children. Unique molecular identifiers were incorporated into the prepared TCRbeta library. TCRdb reprocessed the PCR reads with MiXCR, giving one entry per CDR3 protein. The sample lists fewer than 700,000 distinct CDR3 sequences; over 10% were seen once. The CDR3 sequence is 14 residues long. The germline V gene has CDR1 SGHDN and CDR2 FVKESK. The V and J ends lost 6 bases and 4 bases, in that order; junction bases with no gene match: 6. Overall study results and limits: It was newly produced T cells that mostly accounted for T-cell counts and diversity one year after transplant. Several hundred graft clones that had expanded were reportedly the source of alpha-beta T cells about two months after transplant. Day-60 TCRbeta diversity that was high in some patients was derived from surviving recipient T cells and thymic progenitors.

The sample holds many counts of this clonotype. What it binds is not known. Here the sequenced sample was PBMCs, mostly from graft donor cells, taken 360 days after TCRalphabeta/CD19-depleted stem cell transplant. The rearrangement uses TRBV14 and TRBJ2-7, with 10 nucleotides matching TRBD1. This sequence was found in a male patient younger than 18 who had a stem cell transplant for acute myeloid leukemia, so the T cells may come from the graft donor. The CDR3 loop is CASRATGGSYEQYF. The CDR3 coding sequence is TGTGCCAGCAGAGCGACAGGGGGCAGTTACGAGCAGTACTTC.